This entry lists 26 T cell receptor beta chains sequenced from one sample in a study of T cell responses to AZD1222 COVID-19 vaccine. Here immunoSEQ multiplex PCR was the method, and the copy in TCRdb shows in-frame clones only, minus some. The sample yields tens of thousands of clones, roughly 85% seen once. Source: peripheral blood, taken 28 days after the second AZD1222 dose. The receptors were gathered from an adult who received the AZD1222 COVID-19 vaccine.

The chain links TRBV7-9 to TRBJ1-3; D unresolved. The germline V gene has CDR1 SEHNR and CDR2 FQNEAQ (reference sequence). The CDR3 consists of 15 residues. With 6 bases removed from V and 0 bases from J, the gap between germline ends came to 12 bases. The CDR3 is CASSGVGSSGNTIYF. As DNA, the CDR3 is TGTGCCAGCAGTGGGGTGGGATCCTCTGGAAACACCATATATTTT.

In this sample, this clone turned up a few times. The genes are TRBV2 and TRBJ2-7, with 7 bases identical to TRBD1. Germline-derived CDR1 and CDR2 are SNHLY and FYNNEI. The CDR3 covers 15 residues. After removal of 3 bases from V and 6 bases from J, the junction contained 11 bases not matched to a gene. As DNA, the CDR3 is TGTGCCAGCAGTGATCTCCCGGGACAGATCCTCGAGCAGTACTTC. Protein sequence: CASSDLPGQILEQYF.

The chain is built from TRBV19 and TRBJ1-5; D is ambiguous. V was cut by 9 bases and J by 3 bases, with 12 bases left in between. The CDR3 runs to 13 residues. Germline values: CDR1 LNHDA, CDR2 SQIVND (reference sequence). The CDR3: CASSPTHNQPQHF. CDR3 nucleotide sequence: TGTGCCAGCTCACCGACCCACAATCAGCCCCAGCATTTT.

J is TRBJ2-3 and V is TRBV11-2; D is undetermined. CDR1 is SGHAT, CDR2 FQNNGV, per germline. V shed 7 bases and J shed 2 bases, with 4 bases lying between them. The CDR3 spans 11 residues. CDR3 bases: TGTGCCAGCACCCCCACAGATACGCAGTATTTT. This codes for CASTPTDTQYF. The variable domain in full, completed from reference TRBV11-2 and TRBJ2-3, reads EAGVAQSPRYKIIEKRQSVAFWCNPISGHATLYWYQQILGQGPKLLIQFQNNGVVDDSQLPKDRFSAERLKGVDSTLKIQPAKLEDSAVYLCASTPTDTQYFGPGTRLTVL.

The genes are TRBV29-1 and TRBJ1-1, with a weak D call TRBD1 (6 bases). CDR1 SQVTM and CDR2 ANQGSEA come from the germline V gene. V was trimmed by 4 bases and J by 12 bases, leaving 21 bases between them. The CDR3 has 13 amino acids. CDR3 nucleotide sequence: TGCAGCGTTGCACTCACAGGGACGGTCCAAACTTTCTTT. Protein product: CSVALTGTVQTFF.

The chain carries TRBV5-1 and TRBJ1-6, with unresolved D. Germline loops: CDR1 SGHRS, CDR2 YFSETQ. V was shortened by 4 bases and J by 10 bases, with 9 bases between the two germline ends. The CDR3 runs to 12 residues. CDR3 in DNA: TGCGCCAGCAGCCCGGGGTGGTCACCCCTCCACTTT. Its protein is CASSPGWSPLHF.

The rearrangement joins TRBV7-2 to TRBJ1-2, with 10 nucleotides matching TRBD1. The V segment lost 2 bases and the J segment 5 bases; nucleotides outside the gene matches: 5. Germline V gene sequence: CDR1 SGHTA, CDR2 FQGNSA. The CDR3 spans 15 residues. The CDR3 here is CASSLRDRGTYGYTF. The CDR3 bases are TGTGCCAGCAGCTTAAGGGACAGGGGAACGTATGGCTACACCTTC. Drawing the rest from reference TRBV7-2 and TRBJ1-2, the complete variable domain is GAGVSQSPSNKVTEKGKDVELRCDPISGHTALYWYRQSLGQGLEFLIYFQGNSAPDKSGLPSDRFSAERTGGSVSTLTIQRTQQEDSAVYLCASSLRDRGTYGYTFGSGTRLTVV.

The chain links TRBV3-1 (or the pseudogene TRBV3-2) to TRBJ1-6, with 7 bases that match TRBD1. CDR1 LGHDT and CDR2 YNNKEL come from the germline V gene (reference sequence). V lost 2 bases to trimming and J lost 8 bases; unmatched junction nucleotides: 6. CDR3 length: 15 residues. For the CDR3, the DNA is TGTGCCAGCAGCCAACCTGACAGGGTATATTCACCCCTCCACTTT. Translation gives CASSQPDRVYSPLHF.

The V gene is TRBV3-1 (or the pseudogene TRBV3-2), the J gene TRBJ2-1, with TRBD2 matching over 11 bases. The CDR3 contains 20 residues. Unmatched junction bases numbered 10, after V lost 0 bases and J lost 0 bases. Germline CDR1 and CDR2: LGHDT and YNNKEL (reference sequence). The CDR3 coding sequence is TGTGCCAGCAGCCAAGAAGGTCCTAGCGGGGGGTTTAGCTCCTACAATGAGCAGTTCTTC. Residues: CASSQEGPSGGFSSYNEQFF.

The CDR3: CASSEASGVADTQYF. The CDR3 DNA reads TGCGCCAGCAGTGAAGCTAGCGGGGTGGCAGATACGCAGTATTTT. The chain couples TRBV10-1 to TRBJ2-3, with 9 nucleotides matching TRBD2. The CDR3 has 15 residues. Germline assignment: CDR1 WNHNN and CDR2 SYGVQD (reference sequence). With V trimmed by 3 bases and J by 4 bases, 5 bases remained unmatched.

The chain couples TRBV19 to TRBJ1-1; TRBD1 is a possible D gene (6 bases). Trimming left V 0 bases short and J 3 bases short, with 11 bases between. The CDR3 totals 15 residues. Per the germline V gene, CDR1 is LNHDA and CDR2 is SQIVND (reference sequence). This chain's CDR3 is CASSIDLGGYTEAFF. Written as DNA, the CDR3 is TGTGCCAGTAGTATAGATCTAGGGGGATACACTGAAGCTTTCTTT.

On this clone: One base separates it from a far larger clone, so it is likely a read error. The chain joins TRBV4-2 to TRBJ2-7, with TRBD1 identical over 8 bases. V was clipped by 2 bases and J by 4 bases; unmatched bases: 16. The CDR3 has 18 amino acids. Per the germline V gene, CDR1 is LGHNA and CDR2 is YNFKEQ. This CDR3 reads CASSQHDWGTGKPYEQYF. The CDR3, as DNA: TGTGCCAGCAGCCAACACGACTGGGGGACAGGCAAACCTTACGAGCAGTACTTC.

The chain couples TRBV2 to TRBJ1-2; D gene unclear. V lost 4 bases, J lost 4 bases, and 7 bases lay in between. This CDR3 region has 12 residues. Germline loops: CDR1 SNHLY, CDR2 FYNNEI. CDR3 DNA: TGTGCCAGCAGTGGGACTGCCTATGGCTACACCTTC. This sequence encodes CASSGTAYGYTF.

The V and J genes are TRBV9 and TRBJ2-7; TRBD1 is a possible D gene (6 bases). Germline V gives CDR1 SGDLS, CDR2 YYNGEE. V was cut by 4 bases and J by 4 bases, with 12 bases left in between. This CDR3 has 13 residues. The DNA of the CDR3 is TGTGCCAGCAGCACCGGGACAACATACGAGCAGTACTTC. This translates into CASSTGTTYEQYF.

The chain couples TRBV29-1 to TRBJ2-7; 8 nucleotides match TRBD2. Germline V lookup: CDR1 SQVTM, CDR2 ANQGSEA. The CDR3 sequence is 15 residues long. Unmatched junction bases numbered 11, after V lost 0 bases and J lost 7 bases. CDR3 DNA sequence: TGCAGCGTTGAAGAATTCGGGGGAGCGGGGGTTGAGCAGTACTTC. Its protein product is CSVEEFGGAGVEQYF.

This chain links TRBV6-5 with TRBJ2-5; possibly TRBD1 or TRBD2 for D (5 bases each). Germline loops: CDR1 MNHEY, CDR2 SVGAGI. This CDR3 is 14 amino acids long. V was trimmed by 8 bases and J by 2 bases, leaving 15 bases between them. The CDR3 coding sequence is TGTGCCAGCGGGGGAGTGTACAGGCAAGAGACCCAGTACTTC. As protein: CASGGVYRQETQYF.

This rearrangement joins TRBV2 to TRBJ2-3; 11 positions agree with TRBD2. The CDR3 totals 14 residues. Germline CDR1 SNHLY, CDR2 FYNNEI. With 8 bases clipped from V and 2 bases from J, the junction kept 3 bases outside the gene matches. The CDR3 protein is CASVAGGSTDTQYF. As DNA, the CDR3 is TGTGCCAGCGTAGCGGGGGGGTCCACAGATACGCAGTATTTT.

The chain has TRBV7-9 and TRBJ1-2, with 7 bases identical to TRBD1. CDR3 length equals 17 residues. Trimming removed 5 bases from V and 2 bases from J; junction bases left unmatched: 14. The germline V gene encodes CDR1 SEHNR and CDR2 FQNEAQ (reference sequence). The CDR3 loop reads CASSPNVGGAINYGYTF. As DNA, the CDR3 is TGTGCCAGCAGCCCAAATGTAGGGGGCGCGATAAACTATGGCTACACCTTC.

This chain connects TRBV2 to TRBJ2-1; either TRBD1 or TRBD2 may fit D (5 bases each). Trimming stripped 3 bases from V and 5 bases from J, with 8 bases between. The germline CDR1 and CDR2 sequences are SNHLY and FYNNEI. CDR3 length: 13 amino acids. CDR3: CASSDRGDNEQFF. CDR3 DNA sequence: TGTGCCAGCAGTGATAGAGGGGACAATGAGCAGTTCTTC.

The chain carries TRBV19 and TRBJ2-2; tentatively, D is TRBD2 (5 bases). The germline V gene encodes CDR1 LNHDA and CDR2 SQIVND (reference sequence). V dropped 6 bases and J dropped 8 bases, with 13 bases sitting between them. The CDR3 length is 13 residues. The CDR3 sequence is CASSWRPGGELFF. CDR3 nucleotides: TGTGCCAGTAGCTGGCGACCGGGGGGGGAGCTGTTTTTT.

The rearrangement joins TRBV7-2 to TRBJ1-1, with D possibly TRBD1 on 5 matching bases. The CDR3 totals 13 residues. CDR1 is SGHTA, CDR2 FQGNSA, per germline. The V end was cut by 0 bases, the J end by 8 bases, with 10 bases between. CDR3 in amino acids: CASSLALWDEAFF. The DNA for the CDR3 is TGTGCCAGCAGCTTAGCGCTATGGGACGAAGCTTTCTTT.

CDR3 nucleotide sequence: TGTGCCAGCAGCCGACTAGCGGGGGCCTTCAATGAGCAGTTCTTC. Protein product: CASSRLAGAFNEQFF. V is TRBV11-3 and J is TRBJ2-1; 12 nucleotides match TRBD2. Germline CDR1 is SGHNT and CDR2 is YENEEA. The CDR3 spans 15 residues. With 5 bases clipped from V and 6 bases from J, the junction kept 5 bases outside the gene matches. Variable domain in full (rest from reference TRBV11-3 and TRBJ2-1): EAGVVQSPRYKIIEKKQPVAFWCNPISGHNTLYWYLQNLGQGPELLIRYENEEAVDDSQLPKDRFSAERLKGVDSTLKIQPAELGDSAVYLCASSRLAGAFNEQFFGPGTRLTVL.

The chain is built from TRBV6-5 and TRBJ1-1; D uncertain. Trimming removed 2 bases from V and 0 bases from J, with 10 bases in between. Germline CDR1 reads MNHEY; CDR2 reads SVGAGI. The CDR3 has 15 residues. The CDR3 coding sequence is TGTGCCAGCAGTTACGGCACCTTCATGAACACTGAAGCTTTCTTT. Protein: CASSYGTFMNTEAFF.

The chain uses TRBV3-1 (or the pseudogene TRBV3-2) and TRBJ2-3; D unclear. Germline V CDR1 and CDR2: LGHDT, YNNKEL (reference sequence). The CDR3 has 16 amino acids. The V end lost 1 base, the J end lost 1 base, and 12 bases lay between the germline ends. Written as DNA, the CDR3 is TGTGCCAGCAGCCAAGGACGGTCGGATGGCACAGATACGCAGTATTTT. Its translation is CASSQGRSDGTDTQYF.

The sample holds one count of this clone. The chain joins TRBV6-5 to TRBJ2-2; no clear D gene. The CDR3 has 14 residues. The V gene lost 2 bases and the J gene lost 1 base, with 5 bases spanning the gap. Germline lookup yields CDR1 MNHEY and CDR2 SVGAGI. The CDR3 region has the DNA TGTGCCAGCAGTTACCAGGAGAACACCGGGGAGCTGTTTTTT. Residues: CASSYQENTGELFF.

V usage is TRBV7-8 and J usage is TRBJ1-2; D is uncertain. The CDR3 contains 14 residues. Trimming took off 3 bases at V and 3 bases at J, with 11 bases between the two ends. The germline V gene encodes CDR1 SGHVS and CDR2 FQNEAQ. Here the CDR3 reads CASSFAIGHYGYTF. In nucleotides, the CDR3 is TGTGCCAGCAGCTTTGCAATAGGGCACTATGGCTACACCTTC.